These T cell receptor beta chains were read from a single sample in a study of T-cell memory formation after mild COVID-19. TCRdb recomputed calls from the 5' RACE reads with MiXCR, one row per CDR3 protein. This sample carries hundreds of thousands of distinct CDR3 sequences, roughly 17% of them seen once, and the ten largest clones take about 7.5%. Sequencing was done on a sample of PBMCs or a T cell subset sorted from them (not recorded which). The origin of the receptors is an adult woman who had mild COVID-19 (a few samples of this study predate the infection). Cell type and time point are not known. The CDR3 runs from the conserved cysteine through the conserved F or W. A D gene is named only where the DNA matches it firmly. A clone size is listed for some rows: how often the clone was seen (once, few, many), or a class if it is expanded.

V	size	D	CDR3
TRBV7-2	many	.	CASSLVLAGGVPYEQYF
TRBV5-6	.	TRBD2	CASSFFGTSGRNEQFF
TRBV5-1	many	TRBD1	CASSRPGTEKETQYF
TRBV6-5	few	.	CASSPRDGIGTQYF
TRBV20-1	few	TRBD2	CSAQGSGQETQYF
TRBV11-2	.	TRBD2	CASSFTVIIAGGPYEQYF
TRBV12-3/TRBV12-4	few	.	CASSLFQGSNTGELFF
TRBV12-3/TRBV12-4	many	TRBD2	CASGKTSRTDTQYF
TRBV10-3	few	.	CAISDREAVGYTF
TRBV29-1	.	TRBD1	CSVGDRGLGYTF
TRBV29-1	few	.	CSVESDYTEAFF
TRBV12-3/TRBV12-4	.	TRBD1	CASSRRSGTGGIGTLYF
TRBV7-2	many	.	CASSQRGNQPQHF